This T cell receptor beta chain was obtained from a study of regulatory dendritic cells for organ transplantation. Study results and caveats: Memory T cells were less diverse than naive, with memory CD8+ most oligoclonal. Among resting subsets, memory CD8+ cells contained the most alloreactive clonotypes.

Sequencing was performed with immunoSEQ multiplex PCR; in TCRdb, only in-frame clones are kept and a portion is missing. This sample has roughly 34,000 clones, with roughly nine tenths found just once. Memory T cells were CD45RO+, naive were CD45RA+, sorted by FACS. For this clone: Its antigen is unknown.

Per germline, CDR1 SNHLY and CDR2 FYNNEI. This CDR3 contains 14 residues. The V and J ends lost 7 bases and 0 bases respectively, with 12 bases between them. The sample was naive CD4+ T cells from blood. The subset denotes: CD45RA+ naive T cells. The chain recombines TRBV2 with TRBJ1-1; a weak D match, TRBD1 (5 bases). The sequence came from a human donor in good health. This CDR3 reads CASTEGPVNTEAFF. The DNA of the CDR3 is TGTGCCAGCACCGAGGGGCCCGTGAACACTGAAGCTTTCTTT.